These 13 T cell receptor beta chains share one sample of origin, sequenced in a study of cytomegalovirus exposure and HLA in healthy donors. TCRdb's table, derived via immunoSEQ multiplex PCR, lists solely in-frame clones and lacks some. The sample lists about 73,000 clones, roughly 96% occurring once. Material for sequencing was PBMCs. The receptors originated from a man between 18 and 29 years old in good health and CMV-seronegative.

The chain joins TRBV7-9 to TRBJ2-3, with 14 bases fitting TRBD2. CDR3 length equals 15 residues. Per the germline V gene, CDR1 is SEHNR and CDR2 is FQNEAQ (reference sequence). With 5 bases clipped from V and 5 bases from J, the junction kept 3 bases outside the gene matches. The CDR3 nucleotides are TGTGCCAGCAGCAGGACTAGCGGGGGGATAGATACGCAGTATTTT. Translation: CASSRTSGGIDTQYF.

This chain connects TRBV5-4 to TRBJ2-5, with TRBD2 as a possible D gene (5 bases). The CDR3 has 11 amino acids. V was pared by 4 bases and J by 5 bases, with 6 bases between. The V gene's germline CDR1 is SGHNT and CDR2 YYREEE (reference sequence). CDR3 in DNA: TGTGCCAGCAGCCTAGCCGAGACCCAGTACTTC. This sequence encodes CASSLAETQYF.

The chain employs TRBV5-1 and TRBJ1-1; 8 bases match TRBD1. Trimming removed 4 bases from V and 6 bases from J; junction bases left unmatched: 8. Per the germline V gene, CDR1 is SGHRS and CDR2 is YFSETQ. The CDR3 consists of 14 residues. The CDR3 DNA follows: TGCGCCAGCAGCCCCGGACAGGGAAGGCCTGAAGCTTTCTTT. It specifies CASSPGQGRPEAFF.

The chain carries TRBV7-9 and TRBJ1-3; D is uncertain. CDR1 is SEHNR and CDR2 is FQNEAQ in the germline V gene (reference sequence). V was pared by 2 bases and J by 4 bases, with 15 bases between. The CDR3 spans 16 residues. For the CDR3, the DNA is TGTGCCAGCAGCTTACCACTGGGTTCGGGGGGAAACACCATATATTTT. The encoded protein is CASSLPLGSGGNTIYF. The full variable domain, in which reference TRBV7-9 and TRBJ1-3 provide the parts outside the CDR3, is DTGVSQNPRHKITKRGQNVTFRCDPISEHNRLYWYRQTLGQGPEFLTYFQNEAQLEKSRLLSDRFSAERPKGSFSTLEIQRTEQGDSAMYLCASSLPLGSGGNTIYFGEGSWLTVV.

The gene calls are TRBV30 and TRBJ1-6; TRBD1 matches at 7 bases. This CDR3 spans 14 amino acids. Germline lookup yields CDR1 GTSNPN and CDR2 SVGIG (reference sequence). V was clipped by 0 bases and J by 6 bases; unmatched bases: 2. This chain's CDR3 is CAWSVGDSNSPLHF. The CDR3, as DNA: TGTGCCTGGAGTGTTGGGGACAGTAATTCACCCCTCCACTTT. Complete variable domain (other parts from reference TRBV30 and TRBJ1-6): SQTIHQWPATLVQPVGSPLSLECTVEGTSNPNLYWYRQAAGRGLQLLFYSVGIGQISSEVPQNLSASRPQDRQFILSSKKLLLSDSGFYLCAWSVGDSNSPLHFGNGTRLTVT.

This chain links TRBV19 with TRBJ2-1; D is perhaps TRBD2 (5 bases). The CDR3 consists of 11 residues. Germline CDR1 LNHDA, CDR2 SQIVND (reference sequence). V lost 10 bases to trimming and J lost 3 bases, with 7 bases between them. The CDR3: CATRDYNEQFF. The CDR3 DNA follows: TGTGCCACTCGGGACTACAATGAGCAGTTCTTC.

The V and J genes are TRBV27 and TRBJ2-1; D gene ambiguous. CDR1 MNHEY and CDR2 SMNVEV come from the germline V gene (reference sequence). Between the trimmed V and J ends, which lost 3 bases and 4 bases, there was a span of 10 bases. This CDR3 is built from 14 residues. In DNA, the CDR3 is TGTGCCAGCAGTTTTCTAGGCCCATACAATGAGCAGTTCTTC. This gives the protein CASSFLGPYNEQFF.

This sequence joins TRBV6-1 and TRBJ1-2; no definite D call. Trimming removed 0 bases at V and 3 bases at J, with 5 bases between. The CDR3 extends over 13 amino acids. CDR1 and CDR2 (germline): MNHNS, SASEGT. CDR3 amino acids: CASSEARDYGYTF. The CDR3 bases are TGTGCCAGCAGTGAAGCAAGAGACTATGGCTACACCTTC.

J is TRBJ2-5 and V is TRBV30; 9 bases match TRBD2. The CDR3 runs to 16 residues. Germline trimming cut 0 bases from V and 5 bases from J; bases unmatched to any gene: 10. Germline CDR1 is GTSNPN and CDR2 is SVGIG (reference sequence). This CDR3 reads CAWSVLRGGLKETQYF. In DNA, the CDR3 is TGTGCCTGGAGTGTACTGCGGGGGGGCCTCAAGGAGACCCAGTACTTC.

The chain uses TRBV5-1 and TRBJ1-1, with TRBD1 matching over 9 bases. Germline V gene data show CDR1 as SGHRS and CDR2 as YFSETQ. Trimming cost V 6 bases and J 7 bases; bases outside gene matches: 7. This CDR3 region has 13 residues. CDR3 DNA: TGCGCCAGCATGGGACAGGGTTATCGTGAAGCTTTCTTT. This sequence encodes CASMGQGYREAFF. The full variable domain, its missing parts supplied by reference TRBV5-1 and TRBJ1-1, is KAGVTQTPRYLIKTRGQQVTLSCSPISGHRSVSWYQQTPGQGLQFLFEYFSETQRNKGNFPGRFSGRQFSNSRSEMNVSTLELGDSALYLCASMGQGYREAFFGQGTRLTVV.

The chain is built from TRBV6-4 and TRBJ1-1; possibly TRBD1 for D (6 bases). V lost 5 bases and J lost 3, with 13 bases in between. The V gene's germline CDR1 is MRHNA and CDR2 SNTAGT. The CDR3 loop spans 14 amino acids. The CDR3 DNA follows: TGTGCCAGCAGTCCTTGGCAGGGGTACACTGAAGCTTTCTTT. Translated: CASSPWQGYTEAFF.

J is TRBJ1-2 and V is TRBV5-4, with D uncertain. Between the trimmed V and J ends, which lost 7 bases and 2 bases, there was a span of 12 bases. Germline lookup yields CDR1 SGHNT and CDR2 YYREEE (reference sequence). This CDR3 contains 13 residues. The CDR3 here is CASGLEKNYGYTF. In nucleotides, the CDR3 is TGTGCCAGCGGACTAGAAAAAAACTATGGCTACACCTTC.

Here the CDR3 DNA reads TGCGCCAGCAGCTTGGAACGCGGAAACACAGATACGCAGTATTTT. Translation: CASSLERGNTDTQYF. The rearrangement joins TRBV5-1 to TRBJ2-3; the D is unclear. Germline V CDR1 and CDR2: SGHRS, YFSETQ. The CDR3 spans 15 residues. Trimming pared 0 bases from V and 2 bases from J, leaving 10 bases between.